What follows are 27 T cell receptor beta chains derived from one specimen sequenced in a study of blood T cell repertoires in COVID-19. Using immunoSEQ multiplex PCR, the repertoire was profiled, and TCRdb retains in-frame clones only, with some absent. The sample records 250,000 to 300,000 clones, approximately 91% being singletons. The sequencing sample was made of PBMCs or T cells enriched from blood (not recorded which). Receptor source: a woman aged 40-49 years with acute COVID-19.

The chain couples TRBV6-6 to TRBJ2-5; possible D gene TRBD2, 6 bases. The CDR3 consists of 13 residues. The germline V gene has CDR1 MNHNY and CDR2 SVGAGI (reference sequence). V was shortened by 7 bases and J by 2 bases, with 11 bases between the two germline ends. The DNA of the CDR3 is TGTGCCAGCAAAGCTAGCGCTCAAGAGACCCAGTACTTC. Translation gives CASKASAQETQYF.

The rearrangement links TRBV5-4 to TRBJ2-1, with 12 bases fitting TRBD2. V dropped 4 bases and J dropped 6; count of bases not matched to a gene: 5. CDR3 length: 15 amino acids. Per the germline V gene, CDR1 is SGHNT and CDR2 is YYREEE (reference sequence). CDR3 sequence: CASSPTSGRSNEQFF. CDR3 DNA: TGTGCCAGCAGCCCGACTAGCGGGAGAAGCAATGAGCAGTTCTTC.

This clone came up once. V and J are TRBV24-1 and TRBJ1-5, with 8 bases matching TRBD1. This CDR3 region has 16 residues. Germline V gene data show CDR1 as KGHDR and CDR2 as SFDVKD. Trimming took 2 bases from V and 2 from J; bases not matched to a gene: 4. CDR3 in amino acids: CATSDSQGGRNQPQHF. CDR3 coding DNA: TGTGCCACCAGTGATTCACAGGGGGGACGCAATCAGCCCCAGCATTTT.

The chain joins TRBV19 to TRBJ2-2; a possible D gene is TRBD1 (5 bases). The germline V gene has CDR1 LNHDA and CDR2 SQIVND (reference sequence). This CDR3 is built from 14 residues. Trimming shortened V by 1 base and J by 6 bases, and 9 bases separated the two germline ends. The chain's CDR3 is CASSIGGEAGELFF. DNA for the CDR3: TGTGCCAGTAGTATAGGGGGCGAAGCCGGGGAGCTGTTTTTT.

The chain employs TRBV3-1 (or the pseudogene TRBV3-2) and TRBJ1-3; D ambiguous. V shed 2 bases and J shed 4 bases, with 9 bases lying between them. Germline CDR1 LGHDT, CDR2 YNNKEL (reference sequence). The CDR3 is 14 residues long. CDR3 nucleotide sequence: TGTGCCAGCAGCCAAACTCTAGGAGGAAACACCATATATTTT. Encoded protein: CASSQTLGGNTIYF.

V is TRBV7-9 and J is TRBJ1-1; 7 bases are shared with TRBD1. The CDR3 loop spans 16 amino acids. Unmatched junction bases numbered 9, after V lost 5 bases and J lost 0 bases. Per the germline V gene, CDR1 is SEHNR and CDR2 is FQNEAQ (reference sequence). CDR3 sequence reads: CASSLVYRGMNTEAFF. CDR3 nucleotides: TGTGCCAGCAGCCTGGTGTACAGGGGAATGAACACTGAAGCTTTCTTT.

J is TRBJ2-3 and V is TRBV9, with TRBD2 matching 7 bases. The germline gives CDR1 SGDLS, CDR2 YYNGEE. The CDR3 spans 16 residues. J was trimmed by 5 bases and V by 3 bases; bases with no gene match: 12. This chain's CDR3 is CASSGVLGAGEDTQYF. For the CDR3, the DNA is TGTGCCAGCAGCGGAGTACTCGGCGCGGGGGAAGATACGCAGTATTTT.

V usage is TRBV21-1 and J usage is TRBJ2-1; the D segment call TRBD1 is taken from the table without a DNA check. TRBV21-1 is marked as a pseudogene. The CDR3 totals 15 residues. CDR3 DNA sequence: TGTGCCAGCTGGAGGGACAGGAGTCCTGACAATGAGCAGTTCTTC. Amino acids: CASWRDRSPDNEQFF.

The chain joins TRBV28 to TRBJ2-7; 7 nucleotides align to TRBD2. This CDR3 has 13 residues. Losses at the gene ends were 7 bases for V and 6 bases for J; bases not matched to a gene: 9. Germline-derived CDR1 and CDR2 are MDHEN and SYDVKM. The CDR3 here is CASNPGGPAEQYF. DNA for the CDR3: TGTGCCAGCAATCCGGGGGGTCCGGCCGAGCAGTACTTC.

This chain links TRBV19 with TRBJ1-5; D unclear. CDR1 LNHDA and CDR2 SQIVND come from the germline V gene (reference sequence). The CDR3 is 15 amino acids. V gave up 3 bases and J gave up 1 base, with 10 bases separating them. The CDR3: CASSMSRISNQPQHF. The CDR3 DNA follows: TGTGCCAGTAGTATGTCCAGGATAAGCAATCAGCCCCAGCATTTT.

The V and J genes are TRBV18 and TRBJ1-5; 7 nucleotides align to TRBD1. Germline loops: CDR1 KGHSH, CDR2 LQKENI. This CDR3 spans 14 amino acids. V was clipped by 4 bases and J by 7 bases; unmatched bases: 7. The CDR3 protein is CASSLQGFEQPQHF. DNA of the CDR3: TGTGCCAGCTCACTACAGGGGTTTGAACAGCCCCAGCATTTT.

The chain has TRBV29-1 and TRBJ2-1, with D tentatively TRBD2 (7 bases). The germline CDR1 and CDR2 sequences are SQVTM and ANQGSEA. The CDR3 has 15 residues. V lost 6 bases and J 0 bases, leaving 15 bases between the germline ends. The CDR3 sequence is CSVGGTFGSYNEQFF. In DNA form, the CDR3 reads TGCAGCGTGGGAGGGACATTTGGCTCCTACAATGAGCAGTTCTTC.

The chain uses TRBV27 and TRBJ2-7, with TRBD2 matching 10 bases. Germline CDR1 is MNHEY and CDR2 is SMNVEV (reference sequence). The CDR3 extends over 16 amino acids. After removal of 2 bases from V and 5 bases from J, the junction contained 9 bases not matched to a gene. This chain's CDR3 is CASSLIGSGRANEQYF. The CDR3 region has the DNA TGTGCCAGCAGTTTAATTGGGAGCGGGAGGGCCAACGAGCAGTACTTC.

This chain connects TRBV27 to TRBJ2-1; 13 bases map to TRBD2. The trim removed 0 bases at V and 8 bases at J, leaving 1 base unmatched. The CDR3 has 15 amino acids. Germline V gene data show CDR1 as MNHEY and CDR2 as SMNVEV (reference sequence). The CDR3 loop is CASSLSTSGRDEQFF. For the CDR3, the DNA is TGTGCCAGCAGTTTATCCACTAGCGGGAGGGATGAGCAGTTCTTC.

The chain joins TRBV5-4 to TRBJ2-2; D is unresolved. V gave up 4 bases and J gave up 6 bases, with 13 bases separating them. Germline assignment: CDR1 SGHNT and CDR2 YYREEE (reference sequence). The CDR3 covers 14 residues. The CDR3: CASSTRIGSGELFF. The CDR3 DNA reads TGTGCCAGCAGCACAAGGATCGGGTCCGGGGAGCTGTTTTTT.

V and J are TRBV5-1 and TRBJ1-4; 8 positions agree with TRBD1. J was trimmed by 0 bases and V by 4 bases; bases with no gene match: 2. This CDR3 has 15 residues. CDR1 is SGHRS and CDR2 is YFSETQ in the germline V gene. Here the CDR3 DNA reads TGCGCCAGCAGCAAGACAGGGGCAACTAATGAAAAACTGTTTTTT. This translates into CASSKTGATNEKLFF. Drawing the rest from reference TRBV5-1 and TRBJ1-4, the complete variable domain is KAGVTQTPRYLIKTRGQQVTLSCSPISGHRSVSWYQQTPGQGLQFLFEYFSETQRNKGNFPGRFSGRQFSNSRSEMNVSTLELGDSALYLCASSKTGATNEKLFFGSGTQLSVL.

The rearrangement links TRBV9 to TRBJ2-5; TRBD2 matches at 9 bases. Germline CDR1 is SGDLS and CDR2 is YYNGEE. There are 17 residues in the CDR3. Unmatched junction bases numbered 13, after V lost 4 bases and J lost 3 bases. CDR3 in amino acids: CASSPGDLLAGKETQYF. The CDR3 DNA follows: TGTGCCAGCAGCCCGGGGGACCTTCTAGCGGGGAAAGAGACCCAGTACTTC.

The gene calls are TRBV3-1 (or the pseudogene TRBV3-2) and TRBJ1-5; 8 bases are shared with TRBD1. V dropped 1 base and J dropped 2; count of bases not matched to a gene: 7. The germline CDR1 and CDR2 sequences are LGHDT and YNNKEL (reference sequence). This CDR3 has 17 residues. The DNA of the CDR3 is TGTGCCAGCAGCCAAGGGGCAGGGGGCGTTCGCAATCAGCCCCAGCATTTT. It codes for CASSQGAGGVRNQPQHF.

This clone was detected once. This chain connects TRBV5-1 to TRBJ1-4; no clear D gene. CDR3 size: 13 residues. CDR1 and CDR2 from the germline V gene are SGHRS and YFSETQ. V was shortened by 0 bases and J by 8 bases, with 8 bases between the two germline ends. CDR3 loop: CASSLDAGEKLFF. In DNA form, the CDR3 reads TGCGCCAGCAGCTTGGATGCGGGGGAAAAACTGTTTTTT.

The rearrangement uses TRBV4-3 and TRBJ2-1, with 7 positions matching TRBD2. The CDR3 totals 16 residues. Germline assignment: CDR1 LGHNA and CDR2 YSLEER. Trimming at V came to 0 bases and at J to 6 bases, leaving 8 bases not matched to a gene. The CDR3: CASSQDPRGSSNEQFF. CDR3 DNA sequence: TGCGCCAGCAGCCAAGATCCACGCGGGAGTTCCAATGAGCAGTTCTTC.

This clone appeared a single time. The chain joins TRBV28 to TRBJ2-1, with 7 bases fitting TRBD2. V lost 7 bases, J lost 3 bases, and 12 bases stayed unmatched. CDR1 MDHEN and CDR2 SYDVKM come from the germline V gene. CDR3 size: 16 residues. CDR3: CASMGWGGGVYNEQFF. For the CDR3, the DNA is TGTGCCAGCATGGGCTGGGGCGGGGGAGTCTACAATGAGCAGTTCTTC.

CDR3 nucleotide sequence: TGTGCCTGGATGGCGTTGAGGCCCTATAATTCACCCCTCCACTTT. It is translated as CAWMALRPYNSPLHF. The chain links TRBV30 to TRBJ1-6; no clear D gene. The CDR3 is 15 residues long. Trimming pared 4 bases from V and 2 bases from J, leaving 12 bases between. CDR1 and CDR2 from the germline V gene are GTSNPN and SVGIG (reference sequence).

The rearrangement uses TRBV5-1 and TRBJ1-4; the D gene is possibly TRBD1 (6 bases). V lost 5 bases, J lost 7 bases, and 18 bases lay in between. CDR1 and CDR2 (germline): SGHRS, YFSETQ. CDR3 length: 15 residues. The CDR3 DNA reads TGCGCCAGCAGACCCAGAGGGGGTAATGGTGAAAAACTGTTTTTT. Its protein product is CASRPRGGNGEKLFF.

The DNA for the CDR3 is TGTGCCAGCAGCGTTACCGGGACAGGGGTTCAGCCCCAGCATTTT. It encodes CASSVTGTGVQPQHF. V is TRBV9 and J is TRBJ1-5; 10 positions agree with TRBD1. This CDR3 comprises 15 residues. With 2 bases clipped from V and 6 bases from J, the junction kept 5 bases outside the gene matches. Germline CDR1 SGDLS, CDR2 YYNGEE.

The chain joins TRBV11-3 to TRBJ2-1; perhaps TRBD2 as D (7 bases). V lost 5 bases to trimming and J lost 8 bases, with 19 bases between them. Germline CDR1 is SGHNT and CDR2 is YENEEA. There are 15 residues in the CDR3. Written as DNA, the CDR3 is TGTGCCAGCAGCGGTGGCGGGGGCCCCAGCTATGAGCAGTTCTTC. The encoded protein is CASSGGGGPSYEQFF.

This clone was counted a single time. This chain's CDR3 is CASSEGQTNTEAFF. CDR3 nucleotide sequence: TGTGCCAGCAGCGAGGGACAGACGAACACTGAAGCTTTCTTT. The rearrangement uses TRBV6-5 and TRBJ1-1; 7 bases align to TRBD1. The CDR3 loop spans 14 amino acids. Germline-derived CDR1 and CDR2 are MNHEY and SVGAGI. With V trimmed by 6 bases and J by 1 base, 5 bases remained unmatched.

J is TRBJ2-7 and V is TRBV4-2; D is undetermined. Trimming stripped 6 bases from V and 0 bases from J, with 18 bases between. The germline V gene encodes CDR1 LGHNA and CDR2 YNFKEQ. The CDR3 sequence is 16 residues long. This CDR3 reads CASSHTLRGTSYEQYF. The DNA for the CDR3 is TGTGCCAGCAGTCATACTCTTCGCGGTACCTCCTACGAGCAGTACTTC.